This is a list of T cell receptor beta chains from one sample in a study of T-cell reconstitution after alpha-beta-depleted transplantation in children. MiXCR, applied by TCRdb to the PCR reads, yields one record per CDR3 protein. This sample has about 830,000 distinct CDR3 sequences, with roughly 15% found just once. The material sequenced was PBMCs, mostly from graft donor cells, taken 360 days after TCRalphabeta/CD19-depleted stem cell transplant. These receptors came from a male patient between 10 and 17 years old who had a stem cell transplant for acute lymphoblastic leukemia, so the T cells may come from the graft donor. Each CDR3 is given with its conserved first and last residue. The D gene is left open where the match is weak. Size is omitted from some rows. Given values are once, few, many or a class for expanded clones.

CDR3 DNA: TGTGCCATCCCCGTGAGCGGGGAACACAATGAGCAGTTCTTC
CDR3 protein: CAIPVSGEHNEQFF
clone size: few
D gene: TRBD2
J gene: TRBJ2-1
V gene: TRBV2

CDR3 DNA: TGTGCCAGCAGTGCGGTCGGGATGGACACCGGGGAGCTGTTTTTT
CDR3 protein: CASSAVGMDTGELFF
clone size: few
D gene: -
J gene: TRBJ2-2
V gene: TRBV2

CDR3 DNA: TGTGCCAGCAGTGAAGTTTGGGCCAGCAATGAGCAGTTCTTC
CDR3 protein: CASSEVWASNEQFF
clone size: few
D gene: -
J gene: TRBJ2-1
V gene: TRBV6-4

CDR3 DNA: TGTGCCAGCAGCCAAGATAGCACGTACAATGAGCAGTTCTTC
CDR3 protein: CASSQDSTYNEQFF
clone size: -
D gene: -
J gene: TRBJ2-1
V gene: TRBV3-1

CDR3 DNA: TGCGCCAGCAGCTTTAAGGGGCGACAAGAGACCCAGTACTTC
CDR3 protein: CASSFKGRQETQYF
clone size: -
D gene: -
J gene: TRBJ2-5
V gene: TRBV5-1

CDR3 DNA: TGTGCCAGCAGCCCGAAGAGGGGACTAGCGTTACGGGTGTTCTTC
CDR3 protein: CASSPKRGLALRVFF
clone size: -
D gene: TRBD2
J gene: TRBJ2-1
V gene: TRBV3-1

CDR3 DNA: TGCGCCAGCAGCTTGGCCTCGACTACCGGGTCGGGTGAGACCCAGTACTTC
CDR3 protein: CASSLASTTGSGETQYF
clone size: -
D gene: -
J gene: TRBJ2-5
V gene: TRBV5-1

CDR3 DNA: TGTGCCAGCCGTCGCGGGAATGTATACGAGCAGTACTTC
CDR3 protein: CASRRGNVYEQYF
clone size: -
D gene: -
J gene: TRBJ2-7
V gene: TRBV25-1

CDR3 DNA: TGTGCCAGCAGCTTAGCCGGGACTCCCAGGACCGATACGCAGTATTTT
CDR3 protein: CASSLAGTPRTDTQYF
clone size: -
D gene: -
J gene: TRBJ2-3
V gene: TRBV7-9

CDR3 DNA: TGCGCCAGCAGCCAAGGAACCAGCGGGAGGGCCGAGGGGCAGAAGACCCAGTACTTC
CDR3 protein: CASSQGTSGRAEGQKTQYF
clone size: few
D gene: TRBD2
J gene: TRBJ2-5
V gene: TRBV4-1

CDR3 DNA: TGTGCCAGCAGCGTAAGAGAGGGGGCGAGTTACGAGCAGTACTTC
CDR3 protein: CASSVREGASYEQYF
clone size: -
D gene: TRBD1
J gene: TRBJ2-7
V gene: TRBV9

CDR3 DNA: TGCAGTGCTAGACGGTTAGACTCTGGGGCCAACGTCCTGACTTTC
CDR3 protein: CSARRLDSGANVLTF
clone size: -
D gene: -
J gene: TRBJ2-6
V gene: TRBV20-1

CDR3 DNA: TGTGCCAGCAGTTTAGCGCCTGTAGGTGCCTCCGGTGCTTTCTTT
CDR3 protein: CASSLAPVGASGAFF
clone size: -
D gene: -
J gene: TRBJ1-1
V gene: TRBV12-3/TRBV12-4

CDR3 DNA: TGCGCCACCAGACAGGGGGACCAAGAGACCCAGTACTTC
CDR3 protein: CATRQGDQETQYF
clone size: many
D gene: TRBD1
J gene: TRBJ2-5
V gene: TRBV5-1

CDR3 DNA: TGTGCCAGCAGTGAACCAGGGGATGGCTACACCTTC
CDR3 protein: CASSEPGDGYTF
clone size: few
D gene: -
J gene: TRBJ1-2
V gene: TRBV25-1

CDR3 DNA: TGTGCCAGCAGGCAGCACAGGGACTACAATGAGCAGTTCTTC
CDR3 protein: CASRQHRDYNEQFF
clone size: -
D gene: -
J gene: TRBJ2-1
V gene: TRBV6-1

CDR3 DNA: TGCGCCAGCAGCTTGTGGTCTAGCGGGAGCGACGAGCAGTTCTTC
CDR3 protein: CASSLWSSGSDEQFF
clone size: once
D gene: TRBD2
J gene: TRBJ2-1
V gene: TRBV5-1

CDR3 DNA: TGTGCAAGTCGCTTTGGCCCCCCCAATGAGCAGTTCTTC
CDR3 protein: CASRFGPPNEQFF
clone size: -
D gene: -
J gene: TRBJ2-1
V gene: TRBV12-2

CDR3 DNA: TGTGCCAGCAGCCAAAGCCCCACGGCCGCCTACGAGCAGTACTTC
CDR3 protein: CASSQSPTAAYEQYF
clone size: -
D gene: -
J gene: TRBJ2-7
V gene: TRBV3-1

CDR3 DNA: TGTGCCAGCAGTTTCGTGGCCGGGATCTACTCCTCTACCTACGAGCAGTACTTC
CDR3 protein: CASSFVAGIYSSTYEQYF
clone size: few
D gene: -
J gene: TRBJ2-7
V gene: TRBV28

CDR3 DNA: TGCGCCAGCAGCTTGGAAGGGAGTCTTGGCTACACCTTC
CDR3 protein: CASSLEGSLGYTF
clone size: -
D gene: -
J gene: TRBJ1-2
V gene: TRBV5-1

CDR3 DNA: TGCAGCGGAATGGGGGACACCGGGGAGCTGTTTTTT
CDR3 protein: CSGMGDTGELFF
clone size: few
D gene: -
J gene: TRBJ2-2
V gene: TRBV29-1

CDR3 DNA: TGTGCCAGCAGTTACACTACACCTAGCGGGAGTTGGAGTTTC
CDR3 protein: CASSYTTPSGSWSF
clone size: few
D gene: TRBD2
J gene: TRBJ2-1
V gene: TRBV6-2/TRBV6-3

CDR3 DNA: TGTGCCAGCAGCCCCTCGGCGGACATTAGCAATCAGCCCCAGCATTTT
CDR3 protein: CASSPSADISNQPQHF
clone size: -
D gene: -
J gene: TRBJ1-5
V gene: TRBV7-8

CDR3 DNA: TGTGCCAGTAGTCCGGACAGGATCGGGGCAGAGGATACGCAGTATTTT
CDR3 protein: CASSPDRIGAEDTQYF
clone size: -
D gene: TRBD1
J gene: TRBJ2-3
V gene: TRBV19

CDR3 DNA: TGTGCCAGCAGCTTGGAACTAGCAGACGGGCCCGAGCAGTACTTC
CDR3 protein: CASSLELADGPEQYF
clone size: -
D gene: -
J gene: TRBJ2-7
V gene: TRBV7-9

CDR3 DNA: TGTGCAAGTCGCCCACGGACTAGCGGGAGAGTAGCCGGGGAGCTGTTTTTT
CDR3 protein: CASRPRTSGRVAGELFF
clone size: -
D gene: -
J gene: TRBJ2-2
V gene: TRBV12-2

CDR3 DNA: TGCAGTGCTAGAAGGGACTCAGGGGGTACCGGGGAGCTGTTTTTT
CDR3 protein: CSARRDSGGTGELFF
clone size: -
D gene: -
J gene: TRBJ2-2
V gene: TRBV20-1

CDR3 DNA: TGCAGCGCTAAAGGGAGCAGTTACGAGCAGTACTTC
CDR3 protein: CSAKGSSYEQYF
clone size: -
D gene: -
J gene: TRBJ2-7
V gene: TRBV29-1

CDR3 DNA: TGTGCCATCAGACAAAAGGGGACTAGCGGCAACAATGAGCAGTTCTTC
CDR3 protein: CAIRQKGTSGNNEQFF
clone size: many
D gene: TRBD2
J gene: TRBJ2-1
V gene: TRBV10-3

CDR3 DNA: TGCGCCAGCAGCTGGGGGGAGAGGTACACCGGGGAGCTGTTTTTT
CDR3 protein: CASSWGERYTGELFF
clone size: -
D gene: -
J gene: TRBJ2-2
V gene: TRBV5-1

CDR3 DNA: TGCAGCGCCTCCGGGACAGGGGCCAACAATGAGCAGTTCTTC
CDR3 protein: CSASGTGANNEQFF
clone size: few
D gene: TRBD1
J gene: TRBJ2-1
V gene: TRBV29-1

CDR3 DNA: TGTGCCAGCAGCCACTCCCTTTCTAGAGCGGGCTCCTACAATGAGCAGTTCTTC
CDR3 protein: CASSHSLSRAGSYNEQFF
clone size: -
D gene: -
J gene: TRBJ2-1
V gene: TRBV9

CDR3 DNA: TGCAGCGTTGAATACGTGGGGCCATACAATGAGCAGTTCTTC
CDR3 protein: CSVEYVGPYNEQFF
clone size: many
D gene: -
J gene: TRBJ2-1
V gene: TRBV29-1

CDR3 DNA: TGCGCCAGCAGCCCCCGGACTAGCGGGAGGGTGGGGAATGAGCAGTTCTTC
CDR3 protein: CASSPRTSGRVGNEQFF
clone size: many
D gene: TRBD2
J gene: TRBJ2-1
V gene: TRBV4-1